This entry describes one T cell receptor (beta chain). Its antigen remains undetermined. Within one base of it there is no much larger clone, and no base qualities were kept. This sample stems from a study of shared clonotypes between healthy human individuals (dated by TCRdb to 2019 to 2021). As for the study more broadly: The cohort included three men and a couple of women between 18 and 49 years of age. The study deeply sequenced blood TCR repertoires of five healthy adults to estimate repertoire size and the extent of clonotype sharing between individuals. Leukapheresis yielded between about 0.94 and 10 billion PBMCs per donor. To increase sequencing depth and limit assay-specific biases, different laboratories used diverse techniques to prepare libraries and sequence TCR repertoires. For each donor, three plates each were used for CD4 naive and CD4 memory, two plates were used for CD8 naive, and one plate was used for CD8 memory. Summary of the overall study and its limitations: Clonotypes shared by all four sorted-subset donors showed higher generation probabilities than non-shared clonotypes. Based on pairwise subsampling, the degree of clonotype sharing among donors was expected to be affected by sequencing depth. Rarefaction of sorted-subset datasets indicated incomplete sequencing despite the large sequencing depth. Across a few donors, 4.5% to 6.5% of naive CD4, approximately 3.5% of naive CD8, about 2% of memory CD4, and over 0.35% of memory CD8 clonotypes were shared. Naive subsets generally had larger estimated clonotype richness than memory subsets. Because the study included only a small number of donors, the genetic and exposure-history diversity represented was limited. Sampling was restricted to blood, and TCR repertoires in tissue are likely to differ from TCR repertoires in blood.

The germline V gene specifies MDHEN as CDR1 and SYDVKM as CDR2. At the junction V is shortened by 6 bases and J by 0 bases, with 14 bases in between. Counted from cysteine to phenylalanine, this CDR3 has 15 amino acids. The read is trimmed to its CDR3 DNA, 45 bases read in frame from base 1. The donors were healthy, HIV-negative adults who had no recently reported acute infections or vaccinations. Only Caucasian adults living in Nashville, Tennessee, USA were represented among the donors. CD4+ T cells were enriched by magnetic negative selection, after which naive cells were positively selected on CD45RA and the negative fraction was taken as the memory subset. Blood was obtained by leukapheresis, after which PBMCs were separated by Ficoll-Histopaque density gradient centrifugation and cryopreserved in liquid nitrogen vapor phase. Analytical flow cytometry was used to check the purity and quantity of every magnetically sorted T cell population. From each sorted fraction, genomic DNA was isolated and quantified by UV absorbance on a Nanodrop 2000c.

Using the deep immunoSEQ assay, TCR CDR3 regions were amplified from genomic DNA by multiplex PCR. Extracted genomic DNA from each cell subset was spread evenly across all wells of several immunoSEQ 96-well plates, with each plate serving as a replicate. For sorted subsets, around 200 ng genomic DNA, equal to some 28,000 T cell genomes, was loaded into each replicate PCR. Purified libraries were measured with a Qubit 3.0 fluorometer, size-checked on a Bioanalyzer 2100, and measured again with the KAPA Library Quantification kit. A separate single-read 150-cycle Illumina NextSeq 550 flow cell was used to sequence each immunoSEQ 96-well plate. The authors' pipeline ran thus. Because the immunoSEQ output held only junctional sequences and lacked quality scores, the filtering could not match the filtering applied to full-length reads. Sequences were annotated with PyIR, a Python wrapper for IgBLAST v1.9, and V/J genes and CDR3 were assigned using IMGT germline references. Reads were removed for weak V/J assignments (E-value above 1e-6), missing CDR3, stop codons, out-of-frame junctions, or ambiguous translated residues. V3J clonotypes were defined by identical inferred V gene, J gene, and CDR3 amino acid sequence. The percentage overlap between two repertoires was calculated by dividing the number of shared unique clonotypes by the size of the smaller repertoire. Three approaches were used to assess repertoire richness: RTK rarefaction, the Chao1 estimator, and Recon v2.1 estimates of unobserved clonotypes. Generation probabilities for all TCRbeta clonotypes obtained by the gDNA method from several donors were computed using OLGA. TCRdb provides this immuneACCESS table in a form limited to in-frame rearrangements. Some clones are lacking; in checked studies, under half of them reflect an unresolved V gene, and why the rest are absent is not known. V, J and clone size are taken as reported in that table, and D and trimming were inferred from the DNA itself. The sample yields 2 million to 3 million clones; 80% to 95% were counted once. 0.35% to 0.45% of the sample lies in the top ten.

Source material: naive CD4+ T cells from PBMCs. The meaning of the sample's cell subset or site label: CD45RA+ positively selected. This sequence uses TRBV28 and TRBJ1-2; perhaps TRBD1 is the D gene, with 5 bases matching. The clonotype comes from a man aged 18-30 years in good health. Some clones in this sample may be carry-over from other donors' samples. The nucleotides are TGTGCCAGCAGCCCCGGGACCGAATCTAACTATGGCTACACCTTC. The resulting protein is CASSPGTESNYGYTF.